This T cell receptor (beta chain) originates from a study of graft-versus-host responses after intestinal transplantation. On the study more broadly: Tacrolimus plus steroids were given to all recipients for roughly 3 years, preceded by anti-thymocyte globulin induction. Study results and caveats: Those patients showing graft-donor T cell macrochimerism displayed high graft-versus-host to host-versus-graft clonal ratios in allografts. GvH clones turned up in recipient marrow; some had shown up first in ileum or blood.

The CDR3 has 14 amino acids. V trimming: 1 base; J trimming: 2 bases; junction bases outside the gene matches: 2. The germline CDR1 and CDR2 sequences are GTSNPN and SVGIG (reference sequence). A note on this clone: Antigen: not known.

TCRdb's copy holds only in-frame clones and misses some; the assay was immunoSEQ multiplex PCR. The repertoire holds under 50,000 clones, with nearly 90% as singletons. The sequencing here drew on PBMCs, taken about 270 days after transplant. This TCR was sampled from a human patient who received an intestinal transplant, so some T cells may come from the graft donor. The rearrangement links TRBV30 to TRBJ1-5; 7 bases are shared with TRBD1. The CDR3 sequence: CAWSAGGGNQPQHF. The CDR3 nucleotides read TGTGCCTGGAGTGCAGGGGGTGGCAATCAGCCCCAGCATTTT.